Shown below are 7 T cell receptor beta chains from a single sample sequenced in a study of post-analysis software for immune sequencing data. Unique molecular identifiers had been added to the TCR beta cDNA libraries. TCRdb passed the PCR reads through MiXCR, listing each CDR3 protein once. The sample holds about 620,000 distinct CDR3 sequences, roughly 45% seen once. General study findings and limits: Patients had higher frequencies than controls of a few TRBV segments, including TRBV5-6, TRBV5-1 and TRBV20-1.

Antigens of these TCRs are unknown. What was sequenced was blood. The receptors originated from a girl aged 10-17 years with multiple sclerosis.

The chain joins TRBV27 to TRBJ1-1; D unresolved. The V end lost 4 bases, the J end lost 4 bases, and 10 bases lay between the germline ends. Germline values: CDR1 MNHEY, CDR2 SMNVEV (reference sequence). This CDR3 has 13 amino acids. CDR3 protein: CASSYSTATEAFF. Here the CDR3 DNA reads TGTGCCAGCAGTTACTCGACTGCCACTGAAGCTTTCTTT.

The rearrangement links TRBV4-1 to TRBJ2-6; D remains unclear. Germline CDR1 reads MGHRA; CDR2 reads YSYEKL. V lost 8 bases and J 2 bases, leaving 13 bases between the germline ends. This CDR3 region has 15 residues. This chain's CDR3 is CASARVEPGANVLTF. The CDR3 coding sequence is TGCGCCAGCGCAAGGGTAGAGCCTGGGGCCAACGTCCTGACTTTC.

V is TRBV7-9 and J is TRBJ2-5; maybe TRBD1 (7 bases). CDR3 length: 15 residues. The germline V gene has CDR1 SEHNR and CDR2 FQNEAQ (reference sequence). Trimming cost V 4 bases and J 9 bases, with 21 bases left between them. As DNA, the CDR3 is TGTGCCAGCAGCTCAGGAGGGACAGTCAATCAGCCCCAGTACTTC. This translates into CASSSGGTVNQPQYF.

Only a few counts were recorded for this clonotype. The CDR3 loop reads CASSQGGARAQETQYF. CDR3 DNA sequence: TGTGCCAGCAGCCAAGGGGGCGCAAGGGCCCAAGAGACCCAGTACTTC. The chain combines TRBV11-3 with TRBJ2-5; TRBD1 aligns across 7 bases. The CDR3 runs 16 residues. Trimming removed 5 bases from V and 1 base from J; junction bases left unmatched: 10. Per germline, CDR1 SGHNT and CDR2 YENEEA.

The V gene is TRBV6-5, the J gene TRBJ1-1; D is ambiguous. V dropped 0 bases and J dropped 0 bases, with 8 bases sitting between them. The CDR3 consists of 15 residues. CDR1 and CDR2 (germline): MNHEY, SVGAGI. The CDR3 region is CASSYSGRLNTEAFF. The CDR3 coding sequence is TGTGCCAGCAGTTACTCTGGCAGGTTGAACACTGAAGCTTTCTTT.

The chain links TRBV6-1 to TRBJ1-2; 7 bases are shared with TRBD1. The junction had 4 bases not matched to a gene; V was cut back by 0 bases and J by 0 bases. The CDR3 sequence is 16 residues long. The germline gives CDR1 MNHNS, CDR2 SASEGT. CDR3 in amino acids: CASSEAARGSNYGYTF. The CDR3 DNA reads as TGTGCCAGCAGTGAAGCGGCCAGGGGGTCTAACTATGGCTACACCTTC.

The chain links TRBV29-1 to TRBJ1-2; D not certain. With 1 base removed from V and 5 bases from J, the gap between germline ends came to 11 bases. This CDR3 is 13 amino acids long. Germline lookup yields CDR1 SQVTM and CDR2 ANQGSEA. The CDR3 nucleotides are TGCAGCGTTGAAGTGGGTACAATATATGGCTACACCTTC. This encodes CSVEVGTIYGYTF.